Listed here are 8 T cell receptor beta chains from one sample, sequenced in a study of blood T cell repertoires in COVID-19. Assay: immunoSEQ multiplex PCR; the TCRdb copy retains only in-frame clones and omits some. The sample has 81,000 or so clones; roughly 85% are singletons. The sequencing input was peripheral blood. All receptors come from a man aged 50-59 years with COVID-19, enrolled during active disease.

The CDR3 loop is CASSSMGARETQYF. The DNA for the CDR3 is TGTGCCAGCAGCTCGATGGGGGCGAGAGAGACCCAGTACTTC. The chain has TRBV7-2 and TRBJ2-5; D is perhaps TRBD1 (6 bases). Trimming removed 4 bases from V and 4 bases from J, with 13 bases in between. The germline V gene has CDR1 SGHTA and CDR2 FQGNSA. This CDR3 contains 14 residues.

This chain links TRBV7-2 with TRBJ1-6, with 9 bases that match TRBD1. CDR1 SGHTA and CDR2 FQGNSA come from the germline V gene. The CDR3 totals 15 residues. The V segment lost 4 bases and the J segment 7 bases; nucleotides outside the gene matches: 5. CDR3 sequence (DNA): TGTGCCAGCAGCTCAAGACAGGGGGGGAATTCACCCCTCCACTTT. It translates to CASSSRQGGNSPLHF.

A few counts support this clone. J is TRBJ2-1 and V is TRBV28; 8 nucleotides agree with TRBD2. The germline V gene has CDR1 MDHEN and CDR2 SYDVKM. CDR3 length: 14 residues. The V segment lost 5 bases and the J segment 4 bases; nucleotides outside the gene matches: 4. The CDR3 DNA is TGTGCCAGCAGTCAACTAGCGGATTACAATGAGCAGTTCTTC. Translating gives CASSQLADYNEQFF.

The V call is TRBV7-9, the J call TRBJ1-4; 7 bases are a match to TRBD1. The V gene's germline CDR1 is SEHNR and CDR2 FQNEAQ (reference sequence). The V segment lost 5 bases and the J segment 0 bases; nucleotides outside the gene matches: 6. CDR3 length: 16 amino acids. The CDR3 region has the DNA TGTGCCAGCAGCCTACCGGACAGGACAACTAATGAAAAACTGTTTTTT. Translation gives CASSLPDRTTNEKLFF. Filled out from reference TRBV7-9 and TRBJ1-4, the complete variable domain reads DTGVSQNPRHKITKRGQNVTFRCDPISEHNRLYWYRQTLGQGPEFLTYFQNEAQLEKSRLLSDRFSAERPKGSFSTLEIQRTEQGDSAMYLCASSLPDRTTNEKLFFGSGTQLSVL.

CDR3 sequence: CASSVDSGNPWYEQYF. The CDR3 DNA is TGTGCCAGCAGCGTAGATTCAGGCAACCCCTGGTACGAGCAGTACTTC. The chain joins TRBV9 to TRBJ2-7, with no clear D. Looked up from germline, CDR1 is SGDLS and CDR2 is YYNGEE. This CDR3 region has 16 residues. V shed 0 bases and J shed 4 bases, with 17 bases lying between them. Supplemented by reference TRBV9 and TRBJ2-7, the full variable domain reads DSGVTQTPKHLITATGQRVTLRCSPRSGDLSVYWYQQSLDQGLQFLIQYYNGEERAKGNILERFSAQQFPDLHSELNLSSLELGDSALYFCASSVDSGNPWYEQYFGPGTRLTVT.

The chain recombines TRBV7-2 with TRBJ1-6; no clear D. Germline V gives CDR1 SGHTA, CDR2 FQGNSA. V gave up 1 base and J gave up 7 bases, with 11 bases separating them. The CDR3 spans 15 residues. CDR3 coding DNA: TGTGCCAGCAGCTTAGAGGGCAGGAGGAATTCACCCCTCCACTTT. Its protein product is CASSLEGRRNSPLHF.

This rearrangement joins TRBV7-9 to TRBJ1-4; 9 nucleotides agree with TRBD1. There are 17 residues in the CDR3. CDR1 is SEHNR and CDR2 is FQNEAQ in the germline V gene (reference sequence). The ends lost 3 bases at V and 6 bases at J; junction bases unmatched: 11. Here the CDR3 DNA reads TGTGCCAGCAGCTTGCCGGGACAGGGCCCGTCAGATGAAAAACTGTTTTTT. It specifies CASSLPGQGPSDEKLFF.

The chain links TRBV6-6 to TRBJ1-4, with 7 bases fitting TRBD1. The CDR3 totals 15 residues. Per the germline V gene, CDR1 is MNHNY and CDR2 is SVGAGI (reference sequence). J gave up 6 bases and V 2 bases, and 6 bases lay outside the gene matches. The CDR3, as DNA: TGTGCCAGCAGTTACGAGCGACAGGGATATGAAAAACTGTTTTTT. Translation: CASSYERQGYEKLFF.